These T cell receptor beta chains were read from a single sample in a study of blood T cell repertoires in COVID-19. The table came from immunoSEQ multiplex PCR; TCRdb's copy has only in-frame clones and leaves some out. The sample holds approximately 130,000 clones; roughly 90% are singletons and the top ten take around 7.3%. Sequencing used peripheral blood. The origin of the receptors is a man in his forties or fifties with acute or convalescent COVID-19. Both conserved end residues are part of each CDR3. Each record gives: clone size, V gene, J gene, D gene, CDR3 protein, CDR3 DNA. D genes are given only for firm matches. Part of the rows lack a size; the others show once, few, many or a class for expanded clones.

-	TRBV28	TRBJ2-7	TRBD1	CASSLIRTGPNEQYF	TGTGCCAGCAGTTTAATCAGGACAGGGCCCAACGAGCAGTACTTC
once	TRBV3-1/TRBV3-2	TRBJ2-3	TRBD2	CASRGAGGTDTQYF	TGTGCCAGCAGAGGAGCGGGAGGCACAGATACGCAGTATTTT
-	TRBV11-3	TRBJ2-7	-	CASSLGRDDAYEQYF	TGTGCCAGCAGCTTAGGGCGGGATGACGCCTACGAGCAGTACTTC
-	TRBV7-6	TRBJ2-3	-	CASSPDPATRTTDTQYF	TGTGCCAGCAGTCCAGACCCCGCGACTAGAACCACAGATACGCAGTATTTT
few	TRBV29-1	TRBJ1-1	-	CSVEGLRRSEAFF	TGCAGCGTTGAGGGGCTCAGGCGGAGTGAAGCTTTCTTT
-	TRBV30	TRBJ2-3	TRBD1	CAWSQGATDTQYF	TGTGCCTGGAGCCAGGGGGCCACAGATACGCAGTATTTT
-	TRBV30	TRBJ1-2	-	CAWKGDNRPYGYTF	TGTGCCTGGAAAGGGGACAACCGTCCCTATGGCTACACCTTC
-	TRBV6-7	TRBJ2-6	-	CASSTTSGANVLTF	TGTGCCAGCAGTACTACGAGTGGGGCCAACGTCCTGACTTTC
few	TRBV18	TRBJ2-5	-	CASSPGGPETQYF	TGTGCCAGCTCACCGGGCGGGCCAGAGACCCAGTACTTC
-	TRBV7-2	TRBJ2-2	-	CASSLFGGSTGELFF	TGTGCCAGCAGCTTATTTGGCGGTAGCACCGGGGAGCTGTTTTTT
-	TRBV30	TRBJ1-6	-	CAWSEGFVALHF	TGTGCCTGGAGTGAGGGGTTCGTAGCCCTCCACTTT
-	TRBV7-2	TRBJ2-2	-	CASSLGGSRTGELFF	TGTGCCAGCAGCTTAGGAGGCTCCCGCACCGGGGAGCTGTTTTTT
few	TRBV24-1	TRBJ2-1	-	CATSDTRKSDEQFF	TGTGCCACCAGTGACACTAGAAAATCCGATGAGCAGTTCTTC
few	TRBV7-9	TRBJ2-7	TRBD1	CASSLWGQGDYEQYF	TGTGCCAGCAGCTTATGGGGACAGGGGGACTACGAGCAGTACTTC
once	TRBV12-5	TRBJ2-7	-	CASGLVQFRGTLYEQYF	TGTGCTAGTGGTTTGGTACAATTTAGGGGGACCCTCTACGAGCAGTACTTC
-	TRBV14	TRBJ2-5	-	CASSQERFGTQYF	TGTGCCAGCAGCCAAGAGAGGTTCGGGACCCAGTACTTC
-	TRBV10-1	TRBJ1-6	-	CASSARTPEGSPLHF	TGCGCCAGCAGTGCCCGGACACCAGAAGGTTCACCCCTCCACTTT
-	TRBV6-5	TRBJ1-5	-	CASSYQGGNQPQHF	TGTGCCAGCAGTTACCAGGGCGGCAATCAGCCCCAGCATTTT
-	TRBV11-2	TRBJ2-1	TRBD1	CATTGVENEQFF	TGTGCTACGACAGGGGTTGAAAATGAGCAGTTCTTC
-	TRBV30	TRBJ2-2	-	CAWSQRGTGELFF	TGTGCCTGGAGCCAAAGGGGTACCGGGGAGCTGTTTTTT
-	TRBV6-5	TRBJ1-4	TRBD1	CASSYTRQGAGEKLFF	TGTGCCAGCAGTTACACCCGACAGGGGGCAGGTGAAAAACTGTTTTTT
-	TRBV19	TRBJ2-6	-	CASSDQGPGANVLTF	TGTGCCAGTAGTGACCAGGGTCCTGGGGCCAACGTCCTGACTTTC
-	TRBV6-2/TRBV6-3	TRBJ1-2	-	CASSFQPRGSWDYGYTF	TGTGCCAGCAGTTTTCAGCCCCGGGGGAGTTGGGACTATGGCTACACCTTC
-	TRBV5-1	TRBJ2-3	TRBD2	CASSSGRTDTQYF	TGCGCCAGCAGTAGCGGGCGCACAGATACGCAGTATTTT
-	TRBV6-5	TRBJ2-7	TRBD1	CASLRGLRDEQYF	TGTGCCAGTCTCAGGGGGCTACGGGACGAGCAGTACTTC
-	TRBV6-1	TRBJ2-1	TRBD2	CASSEWGWGLAGSYNEQFF	TGTGCCAGCAGTGAATGGGGATGGGGACTAGCGGGCTCCTACAATGAGCAGTTCTTC
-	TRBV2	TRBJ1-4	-	CASREGTRPSWSNHEKLFF	TGTGCCAGCAGGGAAGGAACTCGGCCGAGCTGGAGTAATCATGAAAAACTGTTTTTT
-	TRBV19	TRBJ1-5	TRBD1	CASSVRDRGQPQHF	TGTGCCAGTAGTGTTCGGGACAGGGGTCAGCCCCAGCATTTT
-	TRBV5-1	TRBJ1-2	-	CASSLVSGLAGYYGYTF	TGCGCCAGCAGCTTGGTCTCCGGCCTAGCTGGATACTATGGCTACACCTTC
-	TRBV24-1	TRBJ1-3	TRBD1	CATSDELGQPTSGNTIYF	TGTGCCACCAGTGACGAGTTGGGACAGCCAACCTCTGGAAACACCATATATTTT
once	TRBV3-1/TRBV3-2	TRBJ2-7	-	CASSQDPIEQYF	TGTGCCAGCAGCCAAGATCCTATCGAGCAGTACTTC
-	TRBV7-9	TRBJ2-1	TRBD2	CASSFRDPKRGQFF	TGTGCCAGCAGCTTCCGGGACCCCAAGCGGGGGCAGTTCTTC
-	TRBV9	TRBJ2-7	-	CASSVTAVDYEQYF	TGTGCCAGCAGCGTGACAGCCGTCGACTACGAGCAGTACTTC
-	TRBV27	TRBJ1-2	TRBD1	CASSLGQGAIYGYTF	TGTGCCAGCAGTTTGGGACAGGGGGCGATCTATGGCTACACCTTC
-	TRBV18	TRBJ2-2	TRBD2	CASSPRTSGRTSLGGELFF	TGTGCCAGCTCACCACGGACTAGCGGGAGGACCTCCTTGGGCGGGGAGCTGTTTTTT
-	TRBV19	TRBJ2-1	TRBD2	CASSPPEGGRPYNEQFF	TGTGCCAGTAGTCCCCCCGAGGGCGGGAGGCCCTACAATGAGCAGTTCTTC
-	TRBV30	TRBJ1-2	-	CAWRSGNGYTF	TGTGCCTGGAGGTCCGGGAATGGCTACACCTTC
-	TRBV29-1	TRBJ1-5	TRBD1	CSVADRVGSNQPQHF	TGCAGCGTTGCGGACAGGGTCGGAAGCAATCAGCCCCAGCATTTT
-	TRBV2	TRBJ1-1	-	CASKAGMNTEAFF	TGTGCCAGCAAGGCGGGAATGAACACTGAAGCTTTCTTT
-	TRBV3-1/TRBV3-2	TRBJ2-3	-	CASAGGAGTDTQYF	TGTGCCAGCGCCGGCGGGGCCGGCACAGATACGCAGTATTTT
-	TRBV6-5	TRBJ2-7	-	CASSSPRNRQYF	TGTGCCAGCAGTTCCCCGCGGAATCGGCAGTACTTC
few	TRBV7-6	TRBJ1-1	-	CASSLYSGMNTEAFF	TGTGCCAGCAGCTTATATTCGGGGATGAACACTGAAGCTTTCTTT
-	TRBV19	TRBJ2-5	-	CASSIGAGIGETQYF	TGTGCCAGTAGTATAGGGGCAGGGATCGGCGAGACCCAGTACTTC
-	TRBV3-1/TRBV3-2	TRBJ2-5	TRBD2	CASSQGSSGQETQYF	TGTGCCAGCAGCCAAGGATCTAGCGGCCAAGAGACCCAGTACTTC
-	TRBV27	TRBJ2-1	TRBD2	CASKVRTSGVDEQFF	TGTGCCAGCAAGGTCCGGACTAGCGGGGTCGATGAGCAGTTCTTC
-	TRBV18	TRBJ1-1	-	CATQGIGLNTEAFF	TGTGCCACCCAGGGGATAGGATTGAACACTGAAGCTTTCTTT
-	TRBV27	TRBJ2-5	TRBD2	CASSRTSGRAGETQYF	TGTGCCAGCAGTCGGACTAGCGGGAGGGCCGGGGAGACCCAGTACTTC
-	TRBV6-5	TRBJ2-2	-	CASRLQGSGSGELFF	TGTGCCAGCAGACTACAGGGTTCAGGGTCCGGGGAGCTGTTTTTT
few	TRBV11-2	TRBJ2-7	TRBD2	CASSLDRSLGTRGYEQYF	TGTGCCAGCAGCTTAGATCGCTCACTCGGGACTAGGGGATACGAGCAGTACTTC
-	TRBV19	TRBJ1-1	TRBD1	CASSITGTANTEAFF	TGTGCCAGTAGTATAACTGGGACAGCGAACACTGAAGCTTTCTTT
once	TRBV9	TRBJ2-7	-	CASSVAPSYEQYF	TGTGCCAGCAGCGTAGCTCCCTCCTACGAGCAGTACTTC
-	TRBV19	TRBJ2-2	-	CASTMTSIKSWNTGELFF	TGTGCCAGTACCATGACTAGTATTAAGTCCTGGAACACCGGGGAGCTGTTTTTT
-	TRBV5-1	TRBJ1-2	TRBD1	CATAATGTGYGYTF	TGCGCCACCGCAGCGACCGGGACAGGCTATGGCTACACCTTC
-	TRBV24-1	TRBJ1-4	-	CATSRLGGEKLFF	TGTGCCACCAGTCGACTCGGGGGTGAAAAACTGTTTTTT
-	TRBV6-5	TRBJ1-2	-	CASSPGGSNYGYTF	TGTGCCAGCAGCCCGGGTGGGTCTAACTATGGCTACACCTTC
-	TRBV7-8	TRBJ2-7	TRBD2	CASSADSGRALGDEQYF	TGTGCCAGCAGCGCCGATAGCGGGAGGGCCTTGGGGGACGAGCAGTACTTC
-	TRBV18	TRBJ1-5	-	CASSPTGNNQPQHF	TGTGCCAGCTCACCAACAGGGAACAATCAGCCCCAGCATTTT
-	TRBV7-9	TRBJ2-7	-	CASSSAYEQYF	TGTGCCAGCAGTTCAGCCTACGAGCAGTACTTC
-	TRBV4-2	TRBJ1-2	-	CASSQDPGPYGYTF	TGTGCCAGCAGCCAAGATCCGGGTCCCTATGGCTACACCTTC
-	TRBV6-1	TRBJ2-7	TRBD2	CASSEGAGEGYEQYF	TGTGCCAGCAGTGAAGGTGCGGGAGAAGGTTACGAGCAGTACTTC